A single sample is the source of the 10 T cell receptor beta chains below, sequenced in a study of T cells in Graves' hyperthyroidism and ophthalmopathy. Amplified regions were TCR beta CDR3 sequences from RNA transcripts. The HTBI primer set served for first-round RT-PCR of the TCR CDR3. TCRdb processed the multiplex PCR reads anew with MiXCR; each CDR3 protein has one entry. The sample lists 300,000 to 450,000 distinct CDR3 sequences, about 15% seen once, with more than 9.5% in the top ten. The sample was blood. The receptors were sampled from a woman aged 55-69 years with Graves' hyperthyroidism.

This CDR3 reads CASSYLGLPGSGNTIYF. The CDR3 nucleotides are TGTGCCAGCAGTTACCTTGGGCTTCCCGGCTCTGGAAACACCATATATTTT. The V gene is TRBV6-5, the J gene TRBJ1-3; D is unclear. Per germline, CDR1 MNHEY and CDR2 SVGAGI. V lost 2 bases and J 0 bases, leaving 14 bases between the germline ends. The CDR3 has 17 residues.

The table lists this clonotype with many counts. The rearrangement joins TRBV6-1 to TRBJ2-1; 10 bases are shared with TRBD2. V shed 7 bases, J shed 4 bases, and the junction held 4 bases outside the gene matches. The CDR3 loop spans 14 amino acids. Germline CDR1 reads MNHNS; CDR2 reads SASEGT. CDR3 DNA sequence: TGTGCCAGCAAACTACTAGCGGGGTACAATGAGCAGTTCTTC. It is translated as CASKLLAGYNEQFF.

This clonotype was seen a handful of times. V and J are TRBV24-1 and TRBJ2-1; perhaps TRBD2 as D (5 bases). Germline V gene sequence: CDR1 KGHDR, CDR2 SFDVKD. The CDR3 consists of 13 residues. Trimming pared 4 bases from V and 6 bases from J, leaving 9 bases between. The CDR3 here is CATSDRGRNEQFF. The DNA of the CDR3 is TGTGCCACCAGTGACAGAGGGCGCAATGAGCAGTTCTTC.

This clonotype was counted ten times or more. The chain recombines TRBV18 with TRBJ2-1; 14 bases are a match to TRBD2. Per germline, CDR1 KGHSH and CDR2 LQKENI. With V trimmed by 3 bases and J by 5 bases, 6 bases remained unmatched. The CDR3 length is 17 residues. CDR3 nucleotide sequence: TGTGCCAGCTCACCGGGACTAGCGGGAGTAGGTCACAATGAGCAGTTCTTC. This translates into CASSPGLAGVGHNEQFF.

This clonotype has more than one count but fewer than ten. The chain has TRBV7-9 and TRBJ1-1, with D unresolved. The V gene lost 6 bases and the J gene lost 1 base, with 9 bases spanning the gap. The CDR3 consists of 13 residues. Germline V CDR1 and CDR2: SEHNR, FQNEAQ (reference sequence). In DNA form, the CDR3 reads TGTGCCAGCAGTCAACTGGGGAACACTGAAGCTTTCTTT. Its protein product is CASSQLGNTEAFF.

This clonotype occurred many times. The V call is TRBV11-3, the J call TRBJ2-7; TRBD1 is a possible D gene (5 bases). Trimming removed 6 bases from V and 4 bases from J, with 16 bases in between. The germline CDR1 and CDR2 sequences are SGHNT and YENEEA. The CDR3 totals 14 residues. CDR3 region: CASSLSRGPYEQYF. The CDR3 coding sequence is TGTGCCAGCAGTTTATCAAGGGGCCCGTACGAGCAGTACTTC.

This clonotype has at least ten counts. A read error may produce the germline difference seen at one junction end. The CDR3 region is CASSWGTLANYGHTF. DNA for the CDR3: TGTGCCAGCAGCTGGGGGACATTGGCTAACTATGGCCACACCTTC. The rearrangement uses TRBV5-6 and TRBJ1-2; D perhaps matches TRBD1 (6 bases). The germline CDR1 and CDR2 sequences are SGHDT and YYEEEE. This CDR3 contains 15 residues.

The chain recombines TRBV27 with TRBJ2-5, with 7 bases matching TRBD1. The CDR3 is 15 amino acids. Germline V lookup: CDR1 MNHEY, CDR2 SMNVEV (reference sequence). The J segment lost 6 bases and the V segment lost 6 bases, leaving 13 bases of the junction unmatched. As DNA, the CDR3 is TGTGCCAGCAGCCTAACTACGACAGGGATGAAGACCCAGTACTTC. Its protein product is CASSLTTTGMKTQYF.

As for this clonotype: With a much larger clone just one base away, this may be a read error. The J gene is TRBJ2-1, the V gene TRBV20-1; D gene ambiguous. The J call may be incorrect, as the DNA end agrees better with TRBJ2-7. This CDR3 region has 12 residues. In germline, CDR1 is DFQATT, CDR2 SNEGSKA (reference sequence). The CDR3 DNA reads TGCAGTGCGCTCCTCTCCTACAATGAGCAGTACTTC. Residues: CSALLSYNEQYF.

This clonotype was detected only a few times. V and J are TRBV11-3 and TRBJ1-4; D is perhaps TRBD1 (6 bases). The V end lost 9 bases, the J end lost 7 bases, and 18 bases lay between the germline ends. The CDR3 totals 14 residues. Germline V lookup: CDR1 SGHNT, CDR2 YENEEA. As DNA, the CDR3 is TGTGCCAGGGGGGGAGACAGGTACCGTGAAAAACTGTTTTTT. As protein: CARGGDRYREKLFF.